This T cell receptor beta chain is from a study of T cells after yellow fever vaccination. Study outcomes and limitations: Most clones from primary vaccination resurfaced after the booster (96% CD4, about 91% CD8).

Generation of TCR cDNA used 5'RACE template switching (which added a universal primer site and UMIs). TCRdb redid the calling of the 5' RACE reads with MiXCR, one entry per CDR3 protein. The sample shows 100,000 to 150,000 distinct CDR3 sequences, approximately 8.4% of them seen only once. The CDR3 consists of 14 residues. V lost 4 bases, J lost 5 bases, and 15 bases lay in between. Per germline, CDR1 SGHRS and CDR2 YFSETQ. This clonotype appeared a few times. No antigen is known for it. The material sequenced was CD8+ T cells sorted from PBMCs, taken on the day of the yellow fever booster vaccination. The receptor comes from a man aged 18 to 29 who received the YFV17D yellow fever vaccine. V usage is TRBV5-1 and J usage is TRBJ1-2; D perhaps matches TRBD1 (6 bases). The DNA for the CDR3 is TGCGCCAGCAGCCCCGGGACACCCTTTTATGGCTACACCTTC. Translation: CASSPGTPFYGYTF.